These 23 T cell receptor beta chains originate from one sample sequenced in a study of cytotoxic CD8 clonotypes in ibrutinib-treated CLL. Using immunoSEQ multiplex PCR, the repertoire was profiled, and TCRdb retains in-frame clones only, with some absent. The table has tens of thousands of clones, about three quarters seen once. This sample comprised PBMCs, obtained at disease progression, from a patient treated with ibrutinib. These receptors were taken from a human donor with chronic lymphocytic leukemia.

The chain links TRBV9 to TRBJ1-3; D gene ambiguous. V was cut by 4 bases and J by 3 bases, with 17 bases left in between. The CDR3 has 16 residues. CDR1 is SGDLS and CDR2 is YYNGEE in the germline V gene. The CDR3 DNA sequence: TGTGCCAGCAGCCCCCACTCTGCGGAAGGTGGAAACACCATATATTTT. Its protein is CASSPHSAEGGNTIYF.

The genes are TRBV27 and TRBJ2-6; the D is unclear. V was trimmed by 2 bases and J by 0 bases, leaving 11 bases between them. This CDR3 region has 17 residues. Germline CDR1 reads MNHEY; CDR2 reads SMNVEV (reference sequence). CDR3: CASSLGTSFSGANVLTF. The DNA of the CDR3 is TGTGCCAGCAGTTTAGGTACCAGCTTCTCTGGGGCCAACGTCCTGACTTTC.

The V call is TRBV7-9, the J call TRBJ2-2; unclear D gene. The CDR3 has 14 residues. V was trimmed by 5 bases and J by 6 bases, leaving 13 bases between them. CDR1 SEHNR and CDR2 FQNEAQ come from the germline V gene (reference sequence). The CDR3 nucleotides are TGTGCCAGCAGCCCCACCACCTCATCCGGGGAGCTGTTTTTT. Translated: CASSPTTSSGELFF.

The chain couples TRBV18 to TRBJ1-2; possible D gene TRBD1, 5 bases. Germline V gene data show CDR1 as KGHSH and CDR2 as LQKENI. The CDR3 length is 13 residues. Trimming shortened V by 4 bases and J by 10 bases, and 16 bases separated the two germline ends. CDR3 region: CASSQGSEGTYTF. For the CDR3, the DNA is TGTGCCAGCTCACAGGGGAGTGAGGGGACCTACACCTTC.

The rearrangement links TRBV2 to TRBJ1-1; 7 bases agree with TRBD1. The CDR3 loop spans 11 amino acids. After removal of 7 bases from V and 11 bases from J, the junction contained 7 bases not matched to a gene. Germline V gene data show CDR1 as SNHLY and CDR2 as FYNNEI. The CDR3 sequence: CASTNRGSAFF. The CDR3 bases are TGTGCCAGCACCAACAGGGGTTCGGCTTTCTTT.

The chain combines TRBV2 with TRBJ2-3, with 9 nucleotides matching TRBD2. This CDR3 has 15 residues. Germline CDR1 reads SNHLY; CDR2 reads FYNNEI. The V and J ends lost 3 bases and 8 bases, in that order; junction bases with no gene match: 9. This chain's CDR3 is CASSEEGGGAGTQYF. CDR3 nucleotides: TGTGCCAGCAGTGAGGAGGGCGGGGGGGCCGGTACGCAGTATTTT.

The V call is TRBV5-1, the J call TRBJ2-3, with 8 positions matching TRBD2. The CDR3 consists of 15 residues. The V gene's germline CDR1 is SGHRS and CDR2 YFSETQ. The J segment lost 3 bases and the V segment lost 0 bases, leaving 3 bases of the junction unmatched. This CDR3 is CASSLDSGGTDTQYF. Here the CDR3 DNA reads TGCGCCAGCAGCTTGGATTCGGGAGGGACAGATACGCAGTATTTT.

This chain uses TRBV28 with TRBJ1-2, with D tentatively TRBD1 (5 bases). The germline V and J ends were trimmed by 0 bases and 6 bases, with 5 bases remaining between them. Germline V lookup: CDR1 MDHEN, CDR2 SYDVKM. The CDR3 extends over 12 amino acids. Written as DNA, the CDR3 is TGTGCCAGCAGTTTATGGACAGATGGCTACACCTTC. Its translation: CASSLWTDGYTF.

The rearrangement links TRBV6-5 to TRBJ1-1; the D gene is possibly TRBD1 (5 bases). The CDR3 loop spans 15 amino acids. V was cut by 5 bases and J by 3 bases, with 16 bases left in between. Germline values: CDR1 MNHEY, CDR2 SVGAGI. The CDR3 bases are TGTGCCAGCAGTCCGCTTCAGGGTCTCCACACTGAAGCTTTCTTT. Residues: CASSPLQGLHTEAFF.

The genes are TRBV30 and TRBJ2-5, with D hard to call. The V end was cut by 2 bases, the J end by 5 bases, with 6 bases between. The CDR3 runs to 11 residues. Germline loops: CDR1 GTSNPN, CDR2 SVGIG (reference sequence). The CDR3 loop reads CAWSPWETQYF. The DNA of the CDR3 is TGTGCCTGGAGTCCGTGGGAGACCCAGTACTTC.

The chain carries TRBV28 and TRBJ2-1, with 7 nucleotides matching TRBD1. There are 13 residues in the CDR3. V lost 2 bases and J lost 9; bases outside the gene matches: 4. Germline loops: CDR1 MDHEN, CDR2 SYDVKM. The CDR3 nucleotides are TGTGCCAGCAGTTTAGGGACAGCAGGTGAGCAGTTCTTC. This gives the protein CASSLGTAGEQFF.

This rearrangement joins TRBV25-1 to TRBJ2-2; TRBD2 aligns across 11 bases. The CDR3 length is 15 residues. The V gene end was trimmed by 6 bases and the J gene end by 2 bases; junction bases not matched to a gene: 2. Germline loops: CDR1 MGHDK, CDR2 SYGVNS. CDR3 sequence: CASRGTSGNTGELFF. For the CDR3, the DNA is TGTGCCAGCAGAGGGACTAGCGGAAACACCGGGGAGCTGTTTTTT.

J is TRBJ1-5 and V is TRBV19, with 7 bases fitting TRBD1. Germline V lookup: CDR1 LNHDA, CDR2 SQIVND (reference sequence). The CDR3 runs 14 residues. Trimming cost V 5 bases and J 1 base; bases outside gene matches: 2. CDR3 sequence (DNA): TGTGCCAGTAGTTGCAGGGGGAGCAATCAGCCCCAGCATTTT. It specifies CASSCRGSNQPQHF.

The rearrangement joins TRBV25-1 to TRBJ2-3, with a possible D match to TRBD2 (6 bases). Trimming removed 4 bases at V and 3 bases at J, with 17 bases between. The CDR3 totals 16 residues. CDR1 MGHDK and CDR2 SYGVNS come from the germline V gene. CDR3 region: CASSGTGVGETDTQYF. In nucleotides, the CDR3 is TGTGCCAGCAGTGGGACGGGAGTGGGGGAGACAGATACGCAGTATTTT. Full variable domain (remainder filled in from reference TRBV25-1 and TRBJ2-3): EADIYQTPRYLVIGTGKKITLECSQTMGHDKMYWYQQDPGMELHLIHYSYGVNSTEKGDLSSESTVSRIRTEHFPLTLESARPSHTSQYLCASSGTGVGETDTQYFGPGTRLTVL.

V gene TRBV7-9 combines with J gene TRBJ1-3; D unclear. Germline CDR1 is SEHNR and CDR2 is FQNEAQ (reference sequence). Trimming shortened V by 8 bases and J by 0 bases, and 11 bases separated the two germline ends. The CDR3 spans 14 residues. The CDR3 coding sequence is TGTGCCAGCCTCCCTCCGAACTCTGGAAACACCATATATTTT. This encodes CASLPPNSGNTIYF.

In DNA, the CDR3 is TGTGCCAGTAGGCCCGGAGAGGGGGCAAACACCATATATTTT. This sequence encodes CASRPGEGANTIYF. The chain joins TRBV19 to TRBJ1-3; TRBD1 agrees at 7 bases. The germline V gene encodes CDR1 LNHDA and CDR2 SQIVND (reference sequence). The CDR3 has 14 amino acids. The trim removed 6 bases at V and 6 bases at J, leaving 8 bases unmatched.

The J gene is TRBJ2-1, the V gene TRBV5-1, with TRBD2 matching 12 bases. There are 19 residues in the CDR3. V was pared by 0 bases and J by 1 base, with 8 bases of the junction left unmatched. Per the germline V gene, CDR1 is SGHRS and CDR2 is YFSETQ. CDR3 DNA: TGCGCCAGCAGCTTGGAAGGACTAGCGGGATTAGTTTCCTACAATGAGCAGTTCTTC. Encoded protein: CASSLEGLAGLVSYNEQFF. The variable domain in full, completed from reference TRBV5-1 and TRBJ2-1, reads KAGVTQTPRYLIKTRGQQVTLSCSPISGHRSVSWYQQTPGQGLQFLFEYFSETQRNKGNFPGRFSGRQFSNSRSEMNVSTLELGDSALYLCASSLEGLAGLVSYNEQFFGPGTRLTVL.

The chain carries TRBV11-3 and TRBJ2-5; weak D call: TRBD2 (5 bases). Looked up from germline, CDR1 is SGHNT and CDR2 is YENEEA. With 0 bases removed from V and 5 bases from J, the gap between germline ends came to 7 bases. The CDR3 extends over 13 amino acids. The DNA for the CDR3 is TGTGCCAGCAGCTTAGACCCGGGGGAGACCCAGTACTTC. It yields the protein CASSLDPGETQYF.

The J gene is TRBJ2-5, the V gene TRBV19; 7 bases are shared with TRBD2. The CDR3 length is 13 residues. CDR1 and CDR2 from the germline V gene are LNHDA and SQIVND (reference sequence). The trim removed 6 bases at V and 3 bases at J, leaving 4 bases unmatched. The CDR3 sequence: CASRPGTKETQYF. CDR3 nucleotide sequence: TGTGCCAGTAGACCCGGGACTAAAGAGACCCAGTACTTC.

This clone occurred a few times. V usage is TRBV27 and J usage is TRBJ2-2; the D gene is possibly TRBD1 (6 bases). Germline CDR1 and CDR2: MNHEY and SMNVEV (reference sequence). The CDR3 length is 14 residues. With 5 bases removed from V and 6 bases from J, the gap between germline ends came to 13 bases. CDR3: CASSPTGKAGELFF. DNA for the CDR3: TGTGCCAGCAGTCCAACAGGGAAGGCCGGGGAGCTGTTTTTT.

The chain is built from TRBV27 and TRBJ2-7; a possible D gene is TRBD2 (5 bases). V lost 5 bases and J lost 3, with 17 bases in between. Germline V gene lookup returns CDR1 MNHEY and CDR2 SMNVEV (reference sequence). This CDR3 has 15 residues. The CDR3 sequence is CASSLGKTGIYEQYF. DNA for the CDR3: TGTGCCAGCAGTCTAGGGAAAACCGGGATCTACGAGCAGTACTTC.

V gene TRBV5-1 combines with J gene TRBJ2-2; D not resolved. V lost 1 base to trimming and J lost 0 bases, with 13 bases between them. Germline loops: CDR1 SGHRS, CDR2 YFSETQ. This CDR3 is built from 17 residues. The CDR3 nucleotides read TGCGCCAGCAGCTTGAGATCGCTTACCCCGAACACCGGGGAGCTGTTTTTT. This sequence encodes CASSLRSLTPNTGELFF.

This clone was recorded once. The rearrangement joins TRBV5-1 to TRBJ2-2; D is possibly TRBD1 (5 bases). Per germline, CDR1 SGHRS and CDR2 YFSETQ. The V and J ends lost 6 bases and 7 bases respectively, with 16 bases between them. The CDR3 totals 14 residues. The CDR3 is CASTDRTFDGELFF. The CDR3 DNA sequence: TGCGCCAGCACCGACAGAACCTTTGACGGGGAGCTGTTTTTT.